The clone carrying this TCR beta chain was recorded a few times. Its antigen remains unknown. Each TCR beta cDNA library carried unique molecular identifiers. There were about 1 to 10 million T cells, and 450,000 to 550,000 cDNA molecules came from them. TCRdb re-called the PCR reads through MiXCR, storing one row per CDR3 protein. This table holds 750,000 to 950,000 distinct CDR3 sequences, around 50% found once. The data derive from a study of post-analysis software for immune sequencing data. Study in general: Recorded disease courses covered relapsing-remitting, secondary progressive and progressive-relapsing multiple sclerosis. Some patients had no subtype annotation. Whole-study findings and limits: Strong co-clustering by F measure linked samples that shared a preparation batch. Controls showed significantly higher normalized Chao1 diversity than did multiple sclerosis patients. With TRBV5-6, TRBV5-1 and TRBV20-1 included, about five TRBV segments were more frequent in patients than in controls.

With 4 bases removed from V and 0 bases from J, the gap between germline ends came to 13 bases. The CDR3 consists of 16 residues. Per germline, CDR1 DFQATT and CDR2 SNEGSKA (reference sequence). Sequencing used blood. This chain connects TRBV20-1 to TRBJ2-6, with D unresolved. The clonotype was recovered from a girl between 5 and 17 years old with multiple sclerosis. CDR3 protein: CSAITPADSGANVLTF. CDR3 coding DNA: TGCAGTGCTATCACACCGGCAGACTCTGGGGCCAACGTCCTGACTTTC.